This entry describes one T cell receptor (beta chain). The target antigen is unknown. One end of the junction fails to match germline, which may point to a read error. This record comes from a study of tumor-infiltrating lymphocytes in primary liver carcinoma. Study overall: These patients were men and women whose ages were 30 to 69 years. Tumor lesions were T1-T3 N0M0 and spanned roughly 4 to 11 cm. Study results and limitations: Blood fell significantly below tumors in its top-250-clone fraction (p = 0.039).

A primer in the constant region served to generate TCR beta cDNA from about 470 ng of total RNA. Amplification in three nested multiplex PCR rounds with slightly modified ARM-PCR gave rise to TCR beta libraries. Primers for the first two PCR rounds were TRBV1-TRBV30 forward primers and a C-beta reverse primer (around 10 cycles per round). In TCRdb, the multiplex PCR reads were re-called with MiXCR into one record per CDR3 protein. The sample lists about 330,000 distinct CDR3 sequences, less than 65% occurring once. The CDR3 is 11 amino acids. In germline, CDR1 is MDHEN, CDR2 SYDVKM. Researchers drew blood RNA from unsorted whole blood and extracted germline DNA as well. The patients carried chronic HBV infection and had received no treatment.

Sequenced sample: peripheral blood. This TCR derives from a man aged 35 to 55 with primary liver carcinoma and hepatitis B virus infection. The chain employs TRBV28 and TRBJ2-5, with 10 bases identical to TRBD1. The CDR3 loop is CVSSQGQGVSF. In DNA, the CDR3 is TGTGTCAGCAGCCAAGGACAGGGGGTCTCTTTC.